This T cell receptor beta chain was recovered during a study of blood T cell repertoires in COVID-19. Study details: Some COVID-19 samples were acute and others convalescent; all came from the United States, Italy and Spain. PBMCs, B-cell-depleted T cells, or T cells provided the cDNA or gDNA that made up the material.

Authors' analysis steps: Scientists estimated how many nucleated cells there were by amplifying reference gene primers. Assay: immunoSEQ multiplex PCR; the TCRdb copy retains only in-frame clones and omits some. The DNA gave D and trimming, while V, J and clone size come from that table. Counted here are some 70,000 clones, approximately 90% occurring once; the ten biggest clones make up less than 0.65%. The CDR3 is made up of 16 amino acids. From germline, CDR1 is SGHRS and CDR2 YFSETQ. V trimming: 1 base; J trimming: 7 bases; junction bases outside the gene matches: 11. This receptor was identified in a man aged 55 to 69 with acute or convalescent COVID-19. Sequenced: peripheral blood. V is TRBV5-1 and J is TRBJ2-3, with 8 positions matching TRBD1. DNA for the CDR3: TGCGCCAGCAGCTTGACAGGGGGGATGTCAGTGAATACGCAGTATTTT. Encoded protein: CASSLTGGMSVNTQYF. Using reference TRBV5-1 and TRBJ2-3 for the parts outside the CDR3, the full variable domain is KAGVTQTPRYLIKTRGQQVTLSCSPISGHRSVSWYQQTPGQGLQFLFEYFSETQRNKGNFPGRFSGRQFSNSRSEMNVSTLELGDSALYLCASSLTGGMSVNTQYFGPGTRLTVL.